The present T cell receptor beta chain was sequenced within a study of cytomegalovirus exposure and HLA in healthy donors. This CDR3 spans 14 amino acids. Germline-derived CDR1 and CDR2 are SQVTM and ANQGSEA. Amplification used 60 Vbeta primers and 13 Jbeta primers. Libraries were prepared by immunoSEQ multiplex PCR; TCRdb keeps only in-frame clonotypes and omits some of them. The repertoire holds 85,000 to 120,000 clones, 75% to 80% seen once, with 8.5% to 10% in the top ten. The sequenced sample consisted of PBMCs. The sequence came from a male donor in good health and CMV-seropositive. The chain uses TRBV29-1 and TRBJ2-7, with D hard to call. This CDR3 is CNVSNIMSSYEQYF. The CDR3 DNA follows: TGCAACGTCTCGAATATAATGAGCTCCTACGAGCAGTACTTC.